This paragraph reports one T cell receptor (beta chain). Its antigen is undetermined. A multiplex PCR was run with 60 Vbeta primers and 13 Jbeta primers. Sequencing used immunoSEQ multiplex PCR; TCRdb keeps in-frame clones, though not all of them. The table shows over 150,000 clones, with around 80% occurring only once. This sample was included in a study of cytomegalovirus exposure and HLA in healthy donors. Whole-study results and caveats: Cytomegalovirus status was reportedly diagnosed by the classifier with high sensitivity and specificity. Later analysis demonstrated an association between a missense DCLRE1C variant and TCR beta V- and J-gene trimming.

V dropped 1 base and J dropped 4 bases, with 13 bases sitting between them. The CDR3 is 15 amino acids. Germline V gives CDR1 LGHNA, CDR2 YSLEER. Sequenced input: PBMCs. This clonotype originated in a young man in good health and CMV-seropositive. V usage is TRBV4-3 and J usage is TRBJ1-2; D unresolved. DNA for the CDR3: TGCGCCAGCAGCCAAGCGGGTGCGATCGGCTATGGCTACACCTTC. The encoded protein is CASSQAGAIGYGYTF.